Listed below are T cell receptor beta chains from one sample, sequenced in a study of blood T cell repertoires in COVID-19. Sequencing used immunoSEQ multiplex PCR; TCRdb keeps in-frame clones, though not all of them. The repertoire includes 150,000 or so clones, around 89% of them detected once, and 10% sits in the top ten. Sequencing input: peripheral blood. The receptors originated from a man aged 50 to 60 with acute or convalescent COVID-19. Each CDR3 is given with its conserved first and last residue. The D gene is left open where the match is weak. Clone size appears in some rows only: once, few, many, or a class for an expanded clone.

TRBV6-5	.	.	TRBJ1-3	TGTGCCAGCAGTTACTCGTACCCAGGGGTCGGAAACACCATATATTTT	CASSYSYPGVGNTIYF
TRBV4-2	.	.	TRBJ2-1	TGTGCCAGCAGCCAAGTGGCCCTAGCCTATGAGCAGTTCTTC	CASSQVALAYEQFF
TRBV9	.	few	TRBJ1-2	TGTGCCAGCAGCGTAGAAGCGGGGTGGGCAGGCCTCTATGGCTACACCTTC	CASSVEAGWAGLYGYTF
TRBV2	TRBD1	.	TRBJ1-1	TGTGCCAGCAGGGGACAGGGGAAAGCCACTGAAGCTTTCTTT	CASRGQGKATEAFF
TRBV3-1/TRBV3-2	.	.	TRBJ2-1	TGTGCCAGCAGCGGATTCGGGAGAAACAATGAGCAGTTCTTC	CASSGFGRNNEQFF
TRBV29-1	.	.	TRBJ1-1	TGCAGCGTCGGTGGTCCCATGAACACTGAAGCTTTCTTT	CSVGGPMNTEAFF
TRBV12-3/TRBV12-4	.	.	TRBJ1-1	TGTGCCAGCAGTTTAAGGAGGGATACTGAAGCTTTCTTT	CASSLRRDTEAFF
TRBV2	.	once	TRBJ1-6	TGTGCCAGCACTGGGTGGAGGCAGTATAATTCACCCCTCCACTTT	CASTGWRQYNSPLHF
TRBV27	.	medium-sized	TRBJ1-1	TGTGCCAGCAGTTCCGAACAGTTTAAGAACACTGAAGCTTTCTTT	CASSSEQFKNTEAFF
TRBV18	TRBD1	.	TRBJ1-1	TGTGCCAGCTCACAACAGGGGGCGGGTGAAGCTTTCTTT	CASSQQGAGEAFF
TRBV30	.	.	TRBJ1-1	TGTGCCTGGAGTGTGGGGGGTGGCGGGAACACTGAAGCTTTCTTT	CAWSVGGGGNTEAFF
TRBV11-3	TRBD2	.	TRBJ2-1	TGTGCCAGCAGCCTGGGGACTAGCGGCTACAATGAGCAGTTCTTC	CASSLGTSGYNEQFF
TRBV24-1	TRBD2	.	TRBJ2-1	TGTGCCACCAGTGACCCCCGACTAGCGGGAGGCTACAATGAGCAGTTCTTC	CATSDPRLAGGYNEQFF
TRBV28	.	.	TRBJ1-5	TGTGCCAGCAGCCTCAATCAGCCCCAGCATTTT	CASSLNQPQHF
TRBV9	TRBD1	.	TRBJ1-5	TGTGCCAGCAGCGTACAGGGGGACCAGCCCCAGCATTTT	CASSVQGDQPQHF
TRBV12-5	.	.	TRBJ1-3	TGTGCTAGTGGTTTGGACAGAACTGGAAACACCATATATTTT	CASGLDRTGNTIYF
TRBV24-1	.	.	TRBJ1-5	TGTGCCACCCAAACTACCTCGGACTGGAATCAGCCCCAGCATTTT	CATQTTSDWNQPQHF
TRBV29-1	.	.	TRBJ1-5	TGCAGCGTTGTGGGGCAGGGAGGTCAGCCCCAGCATTTT	CSVVGQGGQPQHF
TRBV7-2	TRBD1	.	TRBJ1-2	TGTGCCAGCAGGGCGACAGGGTCCCATGGCTACACCTTC	CASRATGSHGYTF
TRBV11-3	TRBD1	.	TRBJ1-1	TGTGCCAGCAGCCCAGGACAGGGGGCGACTGAAGCTTTCTTT	CASSPGQGATEAFF
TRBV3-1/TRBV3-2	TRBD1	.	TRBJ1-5	TGTGCCAGCACCCTCGGGACAGGGGGTCAGCCCCAGCATTTT	CASTLGTGGQPQHF
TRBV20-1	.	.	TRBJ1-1	TGCAGTGCCTCTAGCGGGTGGACTTTCTTT	CSASSGWTFF
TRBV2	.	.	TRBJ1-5	TGTGCCAGCAGGTTCGCCGGGAGCAATCAGCCCCAGCATTTT	CASRFAGSNQPQHF
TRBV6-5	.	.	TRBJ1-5	TGTGCCAGCAGCGCCGACAGGAATCAGCCCCAGCATTTT	CASSADRNQPQHF
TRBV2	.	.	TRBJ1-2	TGTGCCAGCAGGCTAACAGGGCGCTTTAACTATGGCTACACCTTC	CASRLTGRFNYGYTF
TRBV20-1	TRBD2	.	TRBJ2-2	TGCAGTGCTAGTCTCGCGGGAGGGGGCGGGGAGCTGTTTTTT	CSASLAGGGGELFF
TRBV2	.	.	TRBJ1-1	TGTGCCAGCATCTTCGACAGGACTGAAGCTTTCTTT	CASIFDRTEAFF
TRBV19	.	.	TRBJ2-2	TGTGCCACCGGACACCCGAACACCGGGGAGCTGTTTTTT	CATGHPNTGELFF